This T cell receptor (beta chain) was captured in a study of T cell responses to AZD1222 COVID-19 vaccine (dated by TCRdb to the early 2020s). General notes on the study: A total of about 240 trial participants underwent TCR sequencing, of whom 207 received two doses of AZD1222 and approximately 25 received two doses of the MenACWY control vaccine. Trial participants were enrolled by age into subgroups of 18-55, 56-69 and 70-plus years, and around 150, 29 and 61 TCR-sequenced participants, respectively, were included in these subgroups. Beyond this particular receptor, the publication reports: Conclusions about previously exposed vaccinees were limited because only a handful of AZD1222 recipients were SARS-CoV-2 seropositive at baseline. Participants were mostly white British, with more females than males. The authors suggested clonal diversity may have been underestimated. Spike-specific TCR breadth and depth rose significantly after two AZD1222 doses compared with day 0 and with MenACWY recipients. Reportedly, almost half of the unique spike-specific TCRs recognized epitopes lying outside the regions that are mutated in the B.1.351 and B.1.1.7 variants. No day 14 peak-response samples were available, so repertoires were characterized only after the peak T cell response. In the small 56-69-year group, the increase in depth fell short of significance, most likely because of low power. The vaccine-associated CD4 TCRs covered the entire spike protein, and the dominant responses fell in regions 160-218 and 743-854.

For this clone: Its cognate antigen has yet to be identified. Base qualities are not recorded, but no much larger clone differs from it by a single base.

This sample's time point label indicates: about 28 days (+/-7) after the second vaccine dose. Because spike-specific TCR depth and breadth did not differ between the two schedules, AZD1222 recipients who got a second dose at roughly 4 weeks were pooled with those who got a second dose at roughly 12 weeks. Samples from vaccinated people were obtained from the UK trials COV001 and COV002, which included a single-blind randomized controlled phase 2/3 trial of AZD1222 (ChAdOx1 nCoV-19) in healthy adults. For TCRbeta chain sequencing, PBMC samples from trial participants were taken at day 0 and at day 28 after the second dose. The V and J ends are trimmed by 0 bases and 1 base, leaving 6 bases between them. The germline V gene yields SGHDN for CDR1 and FVKESK for CDR2. The CDR3, from cysteine to phenylalanine, totals 14 residues. The entry retains the CDR3 DNA only, 42 bases that are in frame from base 1.

The CDR3 regions of human TCRbeta chains were analyzed by immunosequencing. The source study handled its data this way. TCRs in the repertoires were matched against a reference library of SARS-CoV-2-specific TCRs that had been generated with the MIRA antigen-specificity platform. Breadth was defined as the fraction of unique TCRs that were SARS-CoV-2-associated. Depth was defined as the fraction of total T cells that were SARS-CoV-2-associated. Using the MIRA data, every spike-specific TCR was mapped to the spike region that the TCR reacted to and assigned to either a CD4 or a CD8 class. Log10-transformed breadth and depth values were compared by one-way ANOVA with Sidak's multiple comparisons tests. Imported from immuneACCESS, the table was reduced by TCRdb to in-frame sequences with V and J called. These copies leave out some clones; in studies compared against another copy, an unresolved V gene accounts for under half, and the cause of the remainder is not known. V, J and clone size are taken as reported in that table, and D and trimming were inferred from the DNA itself. The sample data list 50,000 or so clones, and approximately 91% of these were observed just once. About 5.4% of the sample belongs to the ten largest clones.

This clonotype originated in an adult who received the AZD1222 COVID-19 vaccine. The sequence joins TRBV14 to TRBJ1-1; the D gene is unclear. The sequences come from peripheral blood, collected 28 days after the second AZD1222 dose. The CDR3 region: CASSQDGGNTEAFF. In nucleotides, the sequence is TGTGCCAGCAGCCAAGACGGAGGGAACACTGAAGCTTTCTTT.